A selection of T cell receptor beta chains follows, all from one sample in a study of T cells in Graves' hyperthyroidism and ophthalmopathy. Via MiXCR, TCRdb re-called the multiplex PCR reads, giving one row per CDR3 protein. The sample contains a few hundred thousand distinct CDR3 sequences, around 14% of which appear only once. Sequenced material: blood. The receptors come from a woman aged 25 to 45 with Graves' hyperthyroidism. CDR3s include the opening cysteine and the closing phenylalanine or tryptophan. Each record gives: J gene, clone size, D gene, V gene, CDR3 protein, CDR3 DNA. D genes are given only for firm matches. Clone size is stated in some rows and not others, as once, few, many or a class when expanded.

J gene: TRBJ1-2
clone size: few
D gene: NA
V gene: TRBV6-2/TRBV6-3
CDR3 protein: CASSLLPTGANYGYTF
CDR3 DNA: TGTGCCAGCAGTCTCCTCCCGACAGGCGCTAACTATGGCTACACCTTC

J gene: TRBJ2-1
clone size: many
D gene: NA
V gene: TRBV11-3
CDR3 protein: CASSYRTSNSYNEQFF
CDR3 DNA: TGTGCCAGCAGCTATCGGACTTCGAACTCCTACAATGAGCAGTTCTTC

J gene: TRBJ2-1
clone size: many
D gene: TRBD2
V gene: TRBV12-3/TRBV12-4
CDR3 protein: CASSPGTRRVNHNEQFF
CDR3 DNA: TGTGCCAGCAGCCCTGGGACTAGGAGAGTTAATCACAATGAGCAGTTCTTC

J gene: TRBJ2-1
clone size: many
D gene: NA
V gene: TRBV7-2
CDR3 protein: CASSLAGREPYNEQFF
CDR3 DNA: TGTGCCAGCAGCTTAGCGGGTAGGGAACCCTACAATGAGCAGTTCTTC

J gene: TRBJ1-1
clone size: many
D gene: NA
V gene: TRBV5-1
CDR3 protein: CASSLGPGMNTEAFF
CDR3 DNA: TGCGCCAGCAGCTTGGGTCCAGGAATGAACACTGAAGCTTTCTTT

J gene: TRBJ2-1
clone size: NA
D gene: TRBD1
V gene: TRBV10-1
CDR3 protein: CASSGGTGVDNEQFF
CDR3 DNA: TGCGCCAGCAGTGGAGGGACAGGGGTAGACAATGAGCAGTTCTTC

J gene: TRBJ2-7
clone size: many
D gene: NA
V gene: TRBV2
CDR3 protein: CASSERTHEQYF
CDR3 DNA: TGTGCCAGCAGTGAGCGTACCCACGAGCAGTACTTC

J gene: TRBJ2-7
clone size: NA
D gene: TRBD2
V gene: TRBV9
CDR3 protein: CASSVEAGPYEQYF
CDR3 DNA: TGTGCCAGCAGCGTAGAAGCGGGACCATACGAGCAGTACTTC

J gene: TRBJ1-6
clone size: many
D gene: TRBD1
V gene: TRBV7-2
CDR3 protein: CASSSSTGLNSPLHF
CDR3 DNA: TGTGCCAGCAGCTCTTCGACAGGGTTGAATTCACCCCTCCACTTT

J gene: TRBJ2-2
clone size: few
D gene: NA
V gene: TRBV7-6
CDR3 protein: CASSLVFSFTGELFF
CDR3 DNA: TGTGCCAGCAGCTTAGTTTTCAGCTTCACCGGGGAGCTGTTTTTT

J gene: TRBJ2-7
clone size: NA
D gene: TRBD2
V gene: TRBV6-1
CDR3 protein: CASSPTSGRAYEQYF
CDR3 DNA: TGTGCCAGCAGTCCTACTAGCGGGAGGGCCTACGAGCAGTACTTC

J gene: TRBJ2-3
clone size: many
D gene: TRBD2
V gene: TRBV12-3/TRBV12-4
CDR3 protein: CASSVTSGGSTDTQYF
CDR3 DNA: TGTGCCAGCAGTGTTACTAGCGGGGGGAGCACAGATACGCAGTATTTT

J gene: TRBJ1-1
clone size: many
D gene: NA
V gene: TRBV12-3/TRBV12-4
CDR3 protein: CASSLIQGMNTEAFF
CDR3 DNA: TGTGCCAGCAGTTTAATTCAAGGCATGAACACTGAAGCTTTCTTT

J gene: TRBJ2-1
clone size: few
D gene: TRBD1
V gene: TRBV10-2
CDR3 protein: CASSQTSPRDSNEQFF
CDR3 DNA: TGCGCCAGCAGTCAGACCTCCCCCCGGGACAGCAATGAGCAGTTCTTC

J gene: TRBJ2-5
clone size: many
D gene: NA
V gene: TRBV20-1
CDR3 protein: CSARTERKETQYF
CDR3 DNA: TGCAGTGCTAGGACAGAAAGGAAAGAGACCCAGTACTTC

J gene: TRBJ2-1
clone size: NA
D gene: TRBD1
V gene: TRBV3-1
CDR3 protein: CASSQDFRGGVDEQFF
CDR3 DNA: TGTGCCAGCAGCCAAGATTTTCGAGGGGGCGTCGATGAGCAGTTCTTC

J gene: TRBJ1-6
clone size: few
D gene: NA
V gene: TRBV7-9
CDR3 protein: CASSLAQLNSPLHF
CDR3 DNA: TGTGCCAGCAGCTTAGCGCAGCTGAATTCACCCCTCCACTTT

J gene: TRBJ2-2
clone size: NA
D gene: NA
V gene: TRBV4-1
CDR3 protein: CASSWSPGVETGELFF
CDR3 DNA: TGCGCCAGCAGCTGGAGTCCAGGGGTAGAGACCGGGGAGCTGTTTTTT

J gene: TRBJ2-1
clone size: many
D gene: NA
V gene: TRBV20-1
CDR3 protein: CSAPLGSAVSYNEQFF
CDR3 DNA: TGCAGTGCTCCCCTCGGAAGCGCAGTCTCCTACAATGAGCAGTTCTTC

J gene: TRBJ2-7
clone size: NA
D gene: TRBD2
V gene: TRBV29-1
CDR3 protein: CSVEGRTEREGPREQYF
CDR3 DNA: TGCAGCGTTGAGGGAAGGACAGAGCGGGAGGGCCCGCGGGAGCAGTACTTC

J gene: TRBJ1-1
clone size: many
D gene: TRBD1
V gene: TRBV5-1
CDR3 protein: CASSNERTGRNTEAFF
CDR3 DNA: TGCGCCAGCAGTAACGAGCGGACAGGGAGGAACACTGAAGCTTTCTTT

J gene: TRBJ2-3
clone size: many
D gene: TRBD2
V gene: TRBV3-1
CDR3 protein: CASSPHRREPTDTQYF
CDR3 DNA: TGTGCCAGCAGCCCACATAGGCGGGAGCCCACAGATACGCAGTATTTT

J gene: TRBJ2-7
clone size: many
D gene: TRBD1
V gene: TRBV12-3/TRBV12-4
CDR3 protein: CASSPRDRDHEQYF
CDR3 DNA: TGTGCCAGCAGTCCCCGGGACAGGGACCACGAGCAGTACTTC

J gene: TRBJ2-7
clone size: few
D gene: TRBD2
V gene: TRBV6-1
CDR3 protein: CASSGLAGSEQYF
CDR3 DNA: TGTGCCAGCAGTGGACTAGCGGGAAGCGAGCAGTACTTC

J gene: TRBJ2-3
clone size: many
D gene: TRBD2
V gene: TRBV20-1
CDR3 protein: CSALRTSGTDTQYF
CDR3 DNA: TGCAGTGCCCTCCGGACTAGCGGCACAGATACGCAGTATTTT

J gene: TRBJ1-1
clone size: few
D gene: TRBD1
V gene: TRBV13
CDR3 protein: CASSYRQGNLRTEAFF
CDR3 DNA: TGTGCCAGCAGCTACCGACAGGGAAATTTGAGGACTGAAGCTTTCTTT

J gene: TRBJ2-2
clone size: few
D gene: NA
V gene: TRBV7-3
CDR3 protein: CASSQSGPPSTGELFF
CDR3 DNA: TGTGCCAGCAGTCAATCGGGACCCCCAAGCACCGGGGAGCTGTTTTTT

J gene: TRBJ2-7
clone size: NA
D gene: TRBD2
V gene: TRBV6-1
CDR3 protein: CASSGTGTSEYEQYF
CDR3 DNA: TGTGCCAGCAGTGGAACCGGGACTAGCGAGTACGAGCAGTACTTC

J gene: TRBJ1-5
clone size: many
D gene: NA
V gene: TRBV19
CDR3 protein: CASTIGVSNQPQHF
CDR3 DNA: TGTGCCAGTACAATAGGTGTCAGCAATCAGCCCCAGCATTTT

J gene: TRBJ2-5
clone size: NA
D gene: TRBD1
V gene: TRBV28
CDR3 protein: CARSQTGGETQYF
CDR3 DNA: TGTGCCCGCAGTCAGACAGGGGGGGAGACCCAGTACTTC

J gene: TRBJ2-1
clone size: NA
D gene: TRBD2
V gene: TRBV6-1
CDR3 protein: CASSEERTSGSFF
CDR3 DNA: TGTGCCAGCAGTGAAGAAAGGACTAGCGGGAGTTTCTTC

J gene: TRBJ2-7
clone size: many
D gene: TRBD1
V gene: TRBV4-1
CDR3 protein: CASSPIPGQGHEQYF
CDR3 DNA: TGCGCCAGCAGCCCTATACCGGGACAGGGCCACGAGCAGTACTTC

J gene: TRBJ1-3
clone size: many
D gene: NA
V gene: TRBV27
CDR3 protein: CASSFAGSGNTIYF
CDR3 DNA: TGTGCCAGCAGTTTTGCAGGTTCTGGAAACACCATATATTTT

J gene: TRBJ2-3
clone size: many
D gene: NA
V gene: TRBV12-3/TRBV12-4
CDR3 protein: CADGLASDTQYF
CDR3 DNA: TGTGCCGATGGGCTAGCCTCAGATACGCAGTATTTT

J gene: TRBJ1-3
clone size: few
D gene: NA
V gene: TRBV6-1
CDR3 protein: CASSAYPRSGNTIYF
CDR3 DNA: TGTGCCAGCAGTGCCTATCCTCGCTCTGGAAACACCATATATTTT

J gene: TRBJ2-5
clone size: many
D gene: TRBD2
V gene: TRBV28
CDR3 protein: CASSRTLAGASPAETQYF
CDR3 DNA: TGTGCCAGCAGCAGAACGCTAGCGGGAGCCTCCCCGGCGGAGACCCAGTACTTC

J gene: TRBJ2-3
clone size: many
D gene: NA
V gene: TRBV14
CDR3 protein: CASSPSGGFPDTQYF
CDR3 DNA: TGTGCCAGCAGCCCATCGGGGGGCTTTCCAGATACGCAGTATTTT

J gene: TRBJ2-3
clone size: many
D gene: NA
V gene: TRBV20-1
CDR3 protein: CSASGSRVAQYF
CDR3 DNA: TGCAGTGCTAGCGGGAGTCGGGTTGCGCAGTATTTT

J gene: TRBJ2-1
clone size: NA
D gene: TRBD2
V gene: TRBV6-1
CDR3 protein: CASRLAGRGNEQFF
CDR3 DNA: TGTGCCAGTAGACTAGCGGGACGAGGGAATGAGCAGTTCTTC

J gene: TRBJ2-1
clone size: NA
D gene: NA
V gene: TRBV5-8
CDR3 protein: CASSLGDAYNEQFF
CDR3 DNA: TGTGCCAGCAGCTTAGGGGATGCCTACAATGAGCAGTTCTTC

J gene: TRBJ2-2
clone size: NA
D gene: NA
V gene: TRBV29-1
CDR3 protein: CSVSVEMAGELFF
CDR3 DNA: TGCAGCGTTTCCGTAGAGATGGCCGGGGAGCTGTTTTTT

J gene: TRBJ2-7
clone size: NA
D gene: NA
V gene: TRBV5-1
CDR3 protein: CASSPSGAGPIYEQYF
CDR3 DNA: TGCGCCAGCAGCCCCAGTGGCGCGGGACCGATCTACGAGCAGTACTTC

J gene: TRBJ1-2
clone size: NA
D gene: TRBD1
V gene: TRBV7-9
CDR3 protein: CASSLAAGQGVGGYTF
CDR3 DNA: TGTGCCAGCAGCTTAGCCGCCGGACAGGGGGTCGGAGGCTACACCTTC

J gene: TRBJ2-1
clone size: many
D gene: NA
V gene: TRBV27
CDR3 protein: CASRYATYNEQFF
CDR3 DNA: TGTGCCAGCAGATACGCAACCTACAATGAGCAGTTCTTC

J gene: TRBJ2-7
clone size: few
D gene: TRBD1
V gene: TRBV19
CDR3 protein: CASKRTGPYEQYF
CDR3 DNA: TGTGCCAGTAAAAGGACAGGGCCCTACGAGCAGTACTTC

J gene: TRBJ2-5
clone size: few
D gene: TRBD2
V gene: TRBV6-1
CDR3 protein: CASSSSSAGGPEETQYF
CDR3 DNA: TGTGCCAGCAGTTCGAGTAGTGCGGGAGGGCCGGAAGAGACCCAGTACTTC

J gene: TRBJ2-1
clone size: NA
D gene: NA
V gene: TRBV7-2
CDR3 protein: CASSFPRGGESSYNEQFF
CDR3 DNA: TGTGCCAGCAGCTTCCCAAGGGGGGGGGAGAGCTCCTACAATGAGCAGTTCTTC

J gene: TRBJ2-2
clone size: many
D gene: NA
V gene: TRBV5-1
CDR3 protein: CASSFTGTGELFF
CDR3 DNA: TGCGCCAGCAGCTTCACAGGCACCGGGGAGCTGTTTTTT

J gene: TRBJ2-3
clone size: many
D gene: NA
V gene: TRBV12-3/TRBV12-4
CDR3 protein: CASSFFRASPKPDTQYF
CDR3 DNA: TGTGCCAGCAGTTTCTTCCGGGCTAGCCCGAAGCCAGATACGCAGTATTTT

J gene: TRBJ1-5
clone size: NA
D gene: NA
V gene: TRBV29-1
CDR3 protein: CSAGSEFNQPQHF
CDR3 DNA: TGCAGCGCAGGTAGTGAGTTCAATCAGCCCCAGCATTTT

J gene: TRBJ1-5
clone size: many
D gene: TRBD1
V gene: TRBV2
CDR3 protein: CASSADRENQPQHF
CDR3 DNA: TGTGCCAGCAGTGCGGACAGGGAAAATCAGCCCCAGCATTTT

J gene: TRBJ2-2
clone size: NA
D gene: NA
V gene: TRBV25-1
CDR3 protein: CASSEYEGTNTGELFF
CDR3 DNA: TGTGCCAGCAGTGAATACGAGGGGACGAACACCGGGGAGCTGTTTTTT

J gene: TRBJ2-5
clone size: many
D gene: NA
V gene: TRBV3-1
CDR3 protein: CASSHRGTSGRETQYF
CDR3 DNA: TGTGCCAGCAGCCACCGGGGGACTTCCGGACGGGAGACCCAGTACTTC

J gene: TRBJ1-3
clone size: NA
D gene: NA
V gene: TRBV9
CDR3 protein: CASSVGPNSGNTIYF
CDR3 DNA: TGTGCCAGCAGCGTAGGACCGAACTCTGGAAACACCATATATTTT

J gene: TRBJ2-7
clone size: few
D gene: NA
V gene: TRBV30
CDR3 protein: CAWSVRHYEQYF
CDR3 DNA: TGTGCCTGGAGTGTACGACACTACGAGCAGTACTTC